These 9 T cell receptor beta chains were all obtained from the same sample, sequenced in a study of PD-1 blockade in classical Hodgkin lymphoma. Sequencing used immunoSEQ multiplex PCR; TCRdb keeps in-frame clones, though not all of them. The table includes more than 20,000 clones, approximately 64% detected once. Brentuximab vedotin exposure varied among the patients, all of whom had relapsed after autologous stem cell transplantation. Specimen: peripheral blood mononuclear cells (PBMCs), collected before the second cycle of nivolumab. These receptors came from a human donor with classical Hodgkin lymphoma.

J is TRBJ2-2 and V is TRBV10-1; 8 bases align to TRBD1. The J segment lost 0 bases and the V segment lost 10 bases, leaving 13 bases of the junction unmatched. CDR1 is WNHNN, CDR2 SYGVQD, per germline (reference sequence). CDR3 length equals 17 residues. This CDR3 reads CAKPDREDSANTGELFF. In nucleotides, the CDR3 is TGCGCCAAACCGGACAGGGAGGACTCAGCGAACACCGGGGAGCTGTTTTTT.

The rearrangement links TRBV15 to TRBJ1-1; TRBD1 matches at 8 bases. From germline, CDR1 is LNHNV and CDR2 YYDKDF (reference sequence). Trimming took 0 bases from V and 6 from J; bases not matched to a gene: 12. CDR3 length equals 17 residues. As DNA, the CDR3 is TGTGCCACCAGCAGAGATTTTTGGCAGGGGGCCGGGGCTGAAGCTTTCTTT. Protein product: CATSRDFWQGAGAEAFF.

The V gene is TRBV30, the J gene TRBJ2-7; 10 bases fit TRBD1. The CDR3 consists of 14 residues. V shed 3 bases, J shed 7 bases, and the junction held 9 bases outside the gene matches. Germline assignment: CDR1 GTSNPN and CDR2 SVGIG (reference sequence). The CDR3 reads CAWRDRGNWGEQYF. The CDR3 nucleotides are TGTGCCTGGAGGGACAGGGGGAACTGGGGGGAGCAGTACTTC.

The chain carries TRBV28 and TRBJ2-1; D gene ambiguous. CDR1 MDHEN and CDR2 SYDVKM come from the germline V gene. The CDR3 consists of 15 residues. The V end lost 6 bases, the J end lost 3 bases, and 15 bases lay between the germline ends. CDR3 DNA: TGTGCCAGCAGCACAACTTATCCAGACTACAATGAGCAGTTCTTC. It translates to CASSTTYPDYNEQFF.

The rearrangement joins TRBV6-1 to TRBJ2-7; 7 nucleotides line up with TRBD1. The CDR3 contains 14 residues. V dropped 5 bases and J dropped 2; count of bases not matched to a gene: 6. Germline CDR1 MNHNS, CDR2 SASEGT. CDR3 region: CASSKTGTAYEQYF. The CDR3 DNA is TGTGCCAGCAGTAAAACCGGGACAGCCTACGAGCAGTACTTC.

The CDR3 DNA follows: TGTGCCAGCAGCCCTTCCGGGACTAGGAGCTACGAGCAGTACTTC. Its protein product is CASSPSGTRSYEQYF. The rearrangement joins TRBV5-4 to TRBJ2-7; 8 bases align to TRBD2. The CDR3 runs to 15 residues. V was pared by 4 bases and J by 3 bases, with 9 bases of the junction left unmatched. Germline CDR1 SGHNT, CDR2 YYREEE (reference sequence).

The chain has TRBV6-1 and TRBJ1-2; the D is unclear. The CDR3 consists of 12 residues. V shed 8 bases and J shed 5 bases, with 12 bases lying between them. Germline-derived CDR1 and CDR2 are MNHNS and SASEGT. The DNA of the CDR3 is TGTGCCAGCCTAACGACAACTTATGGCTACACCTTC. Translation gives CASLTTTYGYTF.

The chain links TRBV6-1 to TRBJ2-7; D is unclear. The CDR3 length is 14 residues. V was cut by 6 bases and J by 3 bases, with 15 bases left in between. The V gene's germline CDR1 is MNHNS and CDR2 SASEGT. In nucleotides, the CDR3 is TGTGCCAGCAGATCCCCGAGGCAGATCTACGAGCAGTACTTC. This encodes CASRSPRQIYEQYF.

The chain combines TRBV7-2 with TRBJ1-2, with D perhaps TRBD1 (6 bases). The CDR3 has 17 amino acids. V gave up 0 bases and J gave up 8 bases, with 22 bases separating them. Germline lookup yields CDR1 SGHTA and CDR2 FQGNSA. CDR3 sequence reads: CASSLAPYRGAEGGYTF. CDR3 nucleotides: TGTGCCAGCAGCTTAGCGCCGTATCGGGGGGCCGAGGGGGGCTACACCTTC.